Listed here is a single TCR beta chain. Profiling relied on immunoSEQ multiplex PCR, and the TCRdb table lists in-frame clones only, not all of them. In the table there are 120,000 or so clones, 90% to 97% of which are singletons. Separate from the approximately 670-subject first cohort was the approximately 110-subject validation cohort, to which the donors belonged. The sample originates from a study of cytomegalovirus exposure and HLA in healthy donors. In the study overall: The same platform was used for the 100 to 150 validation repertoires as for the 666 first-cohort repertoires, as reported in a later analysis.

CDR1 SQVTM and CDR2 ANQGSEA come from the germline V gene. The trim removed 6 bases at V and 4 bases at J, leaving 10 bases unmatched. This CDR3 has 14 amino acids. The rearrangement uses TRBV29-1 and TRBJ2-7; the match to TRBD1 covers 9 bases. The origin of this receptor is a man younger than 35 in good health and CMV-seronegative. The sample comprised PBMCs. CDR3 bases: TGCAGCGTCCCCGCCGGGACAGGGAATTACGAGCAGTACTTC. The encoded protein is CSVPAGTGNYEQYF.